This T cell receptor beta chain was obtained from a study of molecular identifiers for immune sequencing clone quantification. Making the bulk TCR libraries relied on previously described methods and listed TCR primers. TCRdb itself ran the PCR reads through MiXCR, one entry per CDR3 protein. Found here are about 320,000 distinct CDR3 sequences, 20% to 25% of them singletons; the top ten hold about 0.79%. Concerning this clonotype itself: Its antigen is still unknown. A clone one base away is much larger, so this may be a read error.

The sorting of naive CD8 T cells used the CD8+CD4-CCR7+CD45RA+ phenotype. CDR1 is MGHRA, CDR2 YSYEKL, per germline. The CDR3 consists of 15 residues. General study points: Among 800,000 to 1,000,000 naive cells, as was reported, spiked Jurkat TCR RNA from one cell was detectable.

The chain has TRBV4-1 and TRBJ2-7, with TRBD2 matching 7 bases. The sequence came from a human donor in good health. Some libraries in this study had Jurkat cell RNA spiked in. The sample consisted of naive CD8+ T cells from blood, with Jurkat cell RNA spiked in. Subset specified: FACS-sorted CD8+CD4-CCR7+CD45RA+ naive T cells. CDR3 DNA sequence: TGCGCCAGCAGCCAAGGCCCGGGAGGCCTCTACAAGCAGTACTTC. Its translation: CASSQGPGGLYKQYF.